Given below is one TCR beta chain in context. The data belong to a study of CD8 T cells in Susac syndrome. Reverse transcription of roughly 0.5 to 1 ug RNA was performed with random hexamers. An immunoSEQ multiplex PCR amplified TCR beta CDR3 over 54 Vbeta and 13 Jbeta. One entry per CDR3 protein, called by TCRdb with MiXCR from the immunoSEQ multiplex PCR reads. The table lists more than 250,000 distinct CDR3 sequences, roughly 94% of them singletons, with approximately 0.065% in the top ten. The CDR3 extends over 14 amino acids. V gave up 5 bases and J gave up 3 bases, with 12 bases separating them. The germline V gene has CDR1 SEHNR and CDR2 FQNEAQ (reference sequence). TCR beta sequencing was performed on blood CD8+ and CD4+ T cells. Treatment-naive patients with stable or active relapsing-remitting disease were the multiple sclerosis controls.

The chain combines TRBV7-9 with TRBJ2-3; the D is unclear. The sequenced material came from CD4+ T cells from PBMCs. This sequence originates from a human donor with multiple sclerosis. CDR3 DNA: TGTGCCAGCAGCCCCCCCGCGTGGACAGATACGCAGTATTTT. Encoded protein: CASSPPAWTDTQYF.